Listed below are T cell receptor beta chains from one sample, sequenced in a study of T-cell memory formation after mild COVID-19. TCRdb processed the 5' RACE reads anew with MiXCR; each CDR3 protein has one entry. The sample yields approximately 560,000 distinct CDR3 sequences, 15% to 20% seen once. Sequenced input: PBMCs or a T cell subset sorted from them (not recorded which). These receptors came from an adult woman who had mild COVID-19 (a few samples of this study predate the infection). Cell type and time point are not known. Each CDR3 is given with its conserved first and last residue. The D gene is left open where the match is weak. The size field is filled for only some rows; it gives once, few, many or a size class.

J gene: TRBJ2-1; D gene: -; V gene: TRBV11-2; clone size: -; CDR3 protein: CASSSTPRNEQFF; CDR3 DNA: TGTGCCAGCAGCTCCACGCCCAGGAATGAGCAGTTCTTC
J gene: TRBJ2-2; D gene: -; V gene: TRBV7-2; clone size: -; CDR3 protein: CASSSIFTGELFF; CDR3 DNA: TGTGCCAGCAGCTCCATCTTCACCGGGGAGCTGTTTTTT
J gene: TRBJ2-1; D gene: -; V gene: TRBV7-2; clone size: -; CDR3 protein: CASSTLSGIPRNEQFF; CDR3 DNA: TGTGCCAGCAGCACTCTCTCCGGGATCCCGAGAAATGAGCAGTTCTTC
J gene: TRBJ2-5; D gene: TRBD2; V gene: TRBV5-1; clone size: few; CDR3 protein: CASSWTSGPQETQYF; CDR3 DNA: TGCGCCAGCAGCTGGACTAGCGGGCCACAAGAGACCCAGTACTTC
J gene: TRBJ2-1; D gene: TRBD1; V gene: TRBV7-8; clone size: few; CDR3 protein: CASSLGTGDYNEQFF; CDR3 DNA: TGTGCCAGCAGCTTAGGGACAGGGGATTACAATGAGCAGTTCTTC
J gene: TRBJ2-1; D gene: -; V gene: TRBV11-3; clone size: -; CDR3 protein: CASSFTRSYNEQFF; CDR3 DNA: TGTGCCAGCAGCTTTACACGCTCCTACAATGAGCAGTTCTTC
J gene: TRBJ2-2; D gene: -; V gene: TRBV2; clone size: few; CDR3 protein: CASSSWAPVTGELFF; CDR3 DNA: TGTGCCAGCAGTTCTTGGGCCCCAGTTACCGGGGAGCTGTTTTTT
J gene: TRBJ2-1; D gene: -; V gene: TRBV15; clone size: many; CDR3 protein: CATSRDGNEQFF; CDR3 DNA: TGTGCCACCAGCAGGGATGGAAATGAGCAGTTCTTC
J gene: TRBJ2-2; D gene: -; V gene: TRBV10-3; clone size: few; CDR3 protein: CAIKRGTGELFF; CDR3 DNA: TGTGCCATCAAACGCGGAACCGGGGAGCTGTTTTTT
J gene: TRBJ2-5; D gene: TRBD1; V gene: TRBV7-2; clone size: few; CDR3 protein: CASSPALGTVAETQYF; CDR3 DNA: TGTGCCAGCAGCCCCGCCTTGGGGACAGTTGCGGAGACCCAGTACTTC
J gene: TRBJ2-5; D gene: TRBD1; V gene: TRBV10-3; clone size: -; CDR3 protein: CAISEGGQGLRETQYF; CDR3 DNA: TGTGCCATCAGTGAGGGTGGACAGGGACTGCGTGAGACCCAGTACTTC
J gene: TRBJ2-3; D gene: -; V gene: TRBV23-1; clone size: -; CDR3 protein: CASICPGSRQVDTQYF; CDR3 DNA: TGCGCCAGCATTTGCCCGGGGTCCCGTCAGGTGGATACGCAGTATTTT
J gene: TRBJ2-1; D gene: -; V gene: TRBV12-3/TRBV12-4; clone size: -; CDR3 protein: CASNSADLLRNEQFF; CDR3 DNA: TGTGCCAGCAACTCAGCCGACTTGTTACGCAATGAGCAGTTCTTC
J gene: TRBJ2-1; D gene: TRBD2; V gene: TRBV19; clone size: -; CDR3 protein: CATQRGGHMDEQFF; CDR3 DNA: TGTGCCACCCAGCGGGGGGGCCATATGGATGAGCAGTTCTTC
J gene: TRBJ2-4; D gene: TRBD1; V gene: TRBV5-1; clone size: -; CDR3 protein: CASSTPGQGKNIQYF; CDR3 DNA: TGCGCCAGCAGCACCCCGGGACAGGGGAAAAACATTCAGTACTTC
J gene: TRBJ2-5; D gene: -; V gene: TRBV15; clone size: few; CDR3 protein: CATSRVLEQETQYF; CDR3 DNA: TGTGCCACCAGCAGAGTTTTGGAACAAGAGACCCAGTACTTC
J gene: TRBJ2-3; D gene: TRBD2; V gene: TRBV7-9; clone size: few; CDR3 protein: CASTRLAGSPDTQYF; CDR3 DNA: TGTGCCAGCACCCGACTAGCGGGGTCACCAGATACGCAGTATTTT
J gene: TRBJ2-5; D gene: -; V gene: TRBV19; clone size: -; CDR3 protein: CASRRRGQETQYF; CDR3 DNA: TGTGCCAGCCGGCGGCGAGGACAAGAGACCCAGTACTTC
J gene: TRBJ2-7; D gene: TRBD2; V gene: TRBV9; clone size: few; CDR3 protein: CASSALAGGPGEQYF; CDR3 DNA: TGTGCCAGCAGCGCCTTAGCGGGGGGGCCCGGAGAGCAGTACTTC
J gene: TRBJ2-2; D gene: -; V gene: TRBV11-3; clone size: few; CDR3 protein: CASSVTQNTGELFF; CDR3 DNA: TGTGCCAGCAGCGTAACTCAGAACACCGGGGAGCTGTTTTTT
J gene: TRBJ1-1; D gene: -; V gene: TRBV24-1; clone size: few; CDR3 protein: CATSDLGPSPRETEAFF; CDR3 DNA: TGTGCCACCAGTGATTTGGGGCCGAGTCCCCGGGAGACTGAAGCTTTCTTT
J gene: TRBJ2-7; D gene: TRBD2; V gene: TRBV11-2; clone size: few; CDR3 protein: CASSLSGDYEQYF; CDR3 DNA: TGTGCCAGCAGCTTAAGCGGGGACTACGAGCAGTACTTC
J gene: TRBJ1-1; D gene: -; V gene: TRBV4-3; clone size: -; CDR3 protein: CASSQVIQRGQDHTEAFF; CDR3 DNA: TGCGCCAGCAGCCAAGTAATCCAAAGGGGACAAGACCACACTGAAGCTTTCTTT
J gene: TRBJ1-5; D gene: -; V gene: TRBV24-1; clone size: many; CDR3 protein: CATSVGNNQPQHF; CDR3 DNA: TGTGCCACCAGTGTAGGGAATAATCAGCCCCAGCATTTT
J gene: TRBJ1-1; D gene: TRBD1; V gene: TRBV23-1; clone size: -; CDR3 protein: CASSQGTGGMNTEAFF; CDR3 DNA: TGCGCCAGCAGTCAAGGGACAGGGGGTATGAACACTGAAGCTTTCTTT
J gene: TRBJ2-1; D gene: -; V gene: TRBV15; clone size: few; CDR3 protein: CATSRDWGSNNEQFF; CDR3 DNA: TGTGCCACCAGCAGAGATTGGGGGAGTAACAATGAGCAGTTCTTC
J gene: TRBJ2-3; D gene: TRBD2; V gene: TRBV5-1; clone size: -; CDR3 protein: CASSGRGFSTDTQYF; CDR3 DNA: TGCGCCAGCAGCGGGCGGGGGTTCAGCACAGATACGCAGTATTTT
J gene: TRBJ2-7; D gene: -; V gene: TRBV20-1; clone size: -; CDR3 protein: CSARDVKALYEQYF; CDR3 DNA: TGCAGTGCTAGAGATGTGAAGGCACTCTACGAGCAGTACTTC
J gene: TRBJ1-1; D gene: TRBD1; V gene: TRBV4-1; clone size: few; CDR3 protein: CASSITGGSNTEAFF; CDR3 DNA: TGCGCCAGCAGTATTACAGGGGGATCGAACACTGAAGCTTTCTTT
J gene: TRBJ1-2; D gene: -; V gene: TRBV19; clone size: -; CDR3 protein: CASSLLGNYGYTF; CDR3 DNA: TGTGCCAGTAGCCTCTTGGGCAACTATGGCTACACCTTC
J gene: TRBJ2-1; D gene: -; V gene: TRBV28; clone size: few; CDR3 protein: CASSPRDSPDNEQFF; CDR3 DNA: TGTGCCAGCAGTCCAAGGGACTCCCCGGACAATGAGCAGTTCTTC
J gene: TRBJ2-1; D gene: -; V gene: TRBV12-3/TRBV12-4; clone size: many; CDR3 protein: CASSLGTFREQFF; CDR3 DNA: TGTGCCAGCAGTTTGGGGACGTTCCGTGAGCAGTTCTTC
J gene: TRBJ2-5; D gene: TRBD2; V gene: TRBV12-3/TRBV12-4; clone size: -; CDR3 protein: CASSPGSGGLQETQYF; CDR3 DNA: TGTGCCAGCAGTCCGGGTAGCGGGGGCCTCCAAGAGACCCAGTACTTC
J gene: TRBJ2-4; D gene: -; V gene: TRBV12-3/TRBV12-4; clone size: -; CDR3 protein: CASLGEEGRNIQYF; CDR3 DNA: TGTGCCAGTTTAGGTGAGGAGGGACGAAACATTCAGTACTTC
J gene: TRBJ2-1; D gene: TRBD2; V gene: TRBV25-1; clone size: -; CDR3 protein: CASSEWAGVESNEQFF; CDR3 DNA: TGTGCCAGCAGTGAATGGGCGGGAGTCGAGTCCAATGAGCAGTTCTTC
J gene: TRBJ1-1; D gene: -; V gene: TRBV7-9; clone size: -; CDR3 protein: CASSLLGGGEAFF; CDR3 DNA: TGTGCCAGCAGCTTACTTGGAGGGGGTGAAGCTTTCTTT
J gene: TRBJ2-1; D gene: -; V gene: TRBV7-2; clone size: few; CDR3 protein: CASSLTRLNEQFF; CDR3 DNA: TGTGCCAGCAGCTTAACCCGACTCAATGAGCAGTTCTTC